One and the same sample provided the 4 T cell receptor beta chains below, sequenced in a study of CD8+ T cells in alopecia areata. Extracted RNA was reverse transcribed into cDNA, the sequencing template. Only in-frame clones appear in the TCRdb table, and some are missing; sequencing was by immunoSEQ multiplex PCR. The top ten clones hold about 15% of a sample with under 75,000 clones, about 45% of them seen once. Specimen: CD8+ T cells sorted from blood, collected at week 0. The receptor set was obtained from a human donor with alopecia areata.

The CDR3 coding sequence is TGCAGCGTTGAAGAGGACGGCTCCTACGAGCAGTACTTC. This gives the protein CSVEEDGSYEQYF. V and J are TRBV29-1 and TRBJ2-5; D uncertain. Matching the DNA end better, TRBJ2-7 makes the J call doubtful. This CDR3 contains 13 residues. The germline gives CDR1 SQVTM, CDR2 ANQGSEA.

The table lists this clone with many counts. This chain uses TRBV6-5 with TRBJ2-3; D may be TRBD1 or TRBD2 (6 bases each). The germline V gene encodes CDR1 MNHEY and CDR2 SVGAGI. V dropped 7 bases and J dropped 5 bases, with 13 bases sitting between them. The CDR3 is 13 amino acids. The CDR3 DNA follows: TGTGCCAGCAAGAAAGGGGGGATAGATACGCAGTATTTT. Translation: CASKKGGIDTQYF.

The rearrangement joins TRBV29-1 to TRBJ1-2; D remains unclear. Germline V gene lookup returns CDR1 SQVTM and CDR2 ANQGSEA. V shed 0 bases and J shed 6 bases, with 14 bases lying between them. The CDR3 has 14 amino acids. The CDR3 loop reads CSVEDFPTPNGYTF. The CDR3 nucleotides read TGCAGCGTTGAAGACTTCCCGACACCAAATGGCTACACCTTC.

The rearrangement joins TRBV7-9 to TRBJ1-2; the D is unclear. The CDR3 spans 12 residues. V lost 7 bases to trimming and J lost 7 bases, with 13 bases between them. The germline CDR1 and CDR2 sequences are SEHNR and FQNEAQ (reference sequence). The CDR3 nucleotides read TGTGCCAGCACAAGAGGTTCTCGTGGCTACACCTTC. The encoded protein is CASTRGSRGYTF.